Each of the 27 T cell receptor beta chains below was sequenced from the same sample in a study of cytomegalovirus exposure and HLA in healthy donors. A multiplex PCR was run with 60 Vbeta primers and 13 Jbeta primers. TCRdb keeps only in-frame clones here, not all; method: immunoSEQ multiplex PCR. The sample lists approximately 150,000 clones, 60% to 80% seen once, with about 11% in the top ten. Sequencing was performed on PBMCs. The source is a man between 18 and 35 years old in good health and CMV-seropositive.

The rearrangement links TRBV7-9 to TRBJ1-2; 9 bases line up with TRBD1. V was clipped by 1 base and J by 1 base; unmatched bases: 1. The germline CDR1 and CDR2 sequences are SEHNR and FQNEAQ (reference sequence). The CDR3 sequence is 15 residues long. CDR3 protein: CASSLGQGGNYGYTF. CDR3 bases: TGTGCCAGCAGCTTAGGACAGGGGGGTAACTATGGCTACACCTTC.

Concerning this clone: One end of the junction is discordant with germline, which a read error may explain. The J gene is TRBJ1-2, the V gene TRBV6-6, with D possibly matching TRBD1 (6 bases). Germline V gene sequence: CDR1 MNHNY, CDR2 SVGAGI (reference sequence). This CDR3 contains 15 residues. The CDR3 sequence is CASSYSTGPQGGYPF. Here the CDR3 DNA reads TGTGCCAGCAGTTACTCGACAGGACCCCAGGGTGGCTACCCCTTC.

The V call is TRBV6-1, the J call TRBJ1-2, with D possibly TRBD1 on 6 matching bases. The germline V and J ends were trimmed by 2 bases and 3 bases, with 10 bases remaining between them. This CDR3 contains 14 residues. The V gene's germline CDR1 is MNHNS and CDR2 SASEGT. As DNA, the CDR3 is TGTGCCAGCAGTGAATGGGCAGGGGACTATGGCTACACCTTC. Protein sequence: CASSEWAGDYGYTF.

This clone was observed a handful of times. The chain carries TRBV29-1 and TRBJ2-7, with a tentative D call TRBD2 (6 bases). CDR1 is SQVTM and CDR2 is ANQGSEA in the germline V gene. The CDR3 is 13 residues long. V was shortened by 6 bases and J by 0 bases, with 12 bases between the two germline ends. CDR3 loop: CSVPGASSYEQYF. The DNA of the CDR3 is TGCAGCGTCCCGGGAGCGAGCTCCTACGAGCAGTACTTC.

The chain couples TRBV27 to TRBJ1-1; D not certain. CDR1 and CDR2 (germline): MNHEY, SMNVEV (reference sequence). V shed 7 bases and J shed 1 base, with 7 bases lying between them. The length of the CDR3 is 12 residues. The CDR3 DNA is TGTGCCAGCAAACGGGGGAACACTGAAGCTTTCTTT. It yields the protein CASKRGNTEAFF.

The V and J genes are TRBV9 and TRBJ1-1, with a weak D call TRBD1 (5 bases). The CDR3 is made up of 19 amino acids. Trimming cost V 4 bases and J 3 bases, with 28 bases left between them. Germline CDR1 SGDLS, CDR2 YYNGEE. In nucleotides, the CDR3 is TGTGCCAGCAGCCCGCGACCAGCCTTATATCTGACAGACGACACTGAAGCTTTCTTT. This codes for CASSPRPALYLTDDTEAFF. Based on the CDR3 plus reference TRBV9 and TRBJ1-1, the full variable domain is DSGVTQTPKHLITATGQRVTLRCSPRSGDLSVYWYQQSLDQGLQFLIQYYNGEERAKGNILERFSAQQFPDLHSELNLSSLELGDSALYFCASSPRPALYLTDDTEAFFGQGTRLTVV.

This chain connects TRBV7-9 to TRBJ2-1; 8 bases match TRBD2. CDR1 is SEHNR, CDR2 FQNEAQ, per germline (reference sequence). The V segment lost 3 bases and the J segment 6 bases; nucleotides outside the gene matches: 7. The CDR3 totals 15 residues. The CDR3 is CASSLTRGGGNEQFF. The CDR3 nucleotides read TGTGCCAGCAGCTTGACCCGGGGGGGAGGCAATGAGCAGTTCTTC.

The CDR3 reads CASSVSGQGDGYTF. In DNA, the CDR3 is TGTGCCAGCAGCGTAAGCGGACAGGGCGATGGCTACACCTTC. The chain combines TRBV9 with TRBJ1-2, with 8 bases identical to TRBD1. Trimming at V came to 1 base and at J to 6 bases, leaving 5 bases not matched to a gene. This CDR3 contains 14 residues. From germline, CDR1 is SGDLS and CDR2 YYNGEE. The full variable domain, in which reference TRBV9 and TRBJ1-2 provide the parts outside the CDR3, is DSGVTQTPKHLITATGQRVTLRCSPRSGDLSVYWYQQSLDQGLQFLIQYYNGEERAKGNILERFSAQQFPDLHSELNLSSLELGDSALYFCASSVSGQGDGYTFGSGTRLTVV.

This clone has only a few counts. The chain has TRBV2 and TRBJ1-1; 8 nucleotides align to TRBD1. Germline V gives CDR1 SNHLY, CDR2 FYNNEI. V shed 7 bases, J shed 3 bases, and the junction held 10 bases outside the gene matches. The CDR3 has 15 amino acids. CDR3 protein: CASNPQDRADTEAFF. Here the CDR3 DNA reads TGTGCCAGCAATCCCCAGGACAGGGCCGACACTGAAGCTTTCTTT.

The V and J genes are TRBV11-1 and TRBJ1-1; possible D gene TRBD1, 5 bases. The CDR3 runs 15 residues. V was cut by 5 bases and J by 3 bases, with 16 bases left in between. Germline loops: CDR1 SGHAT, CDR2 FQDESV (reference sequence). DNA of the CDR3: TGTGCCAGCAGCCCGAGACAGTGGGACTACACTGAAGCTTTCTTT. Amino acid sequence: CASSPRQWDYTEAFF.

This chain connects TRBV5-5 to TRBJ1-1; 7 bases are shared with TRBD1. V gave up 6 bases and J gave up 4 bases; unmatched junction bases: 12. This CDR3 contains 15 residues. Germline V lookup: CDR1 SGHKS, CDR2 YYEKEE (reference sequence). The CDR3 region has the DNA TGTGCCAGCACTTCCCAAAATCAGGGGGGCACTGAAGCTTTCTTT. Amino acid sequence: CASTSQNQGGTEAFF.

The chain recombines TRBV7-3 with TRBJ2-7, with TRBD2 identical over 9 bases. Germline trimming cut 0 bases from V and 5 bases from J; bases unmatched to any gene: 5. The CDR3 totals 15 residues. CDR1 and CDR2 from the germline V gene are SGHTA and FQGTGA. CDR3 sequence reads: CASSLTGVAGDEQYF. The CDR3, as DNA: TGTGCCAGCAGCTTAACGGGGGTAGCGGGAGACGAGCAGTACTTC.

The sample holds a few counts of this clone. The chain employs TRBV6-5 and TRBJ1-4, with D unresolved. CDR1 and CDR2 from the germline V gene are MNHEY and SVGAGI. CDR3 length: 12 residues. The V end was cut by 11 bases, the J end by 1 base, with 8 bases between. CDR3 sequence: CAARGTNEKLFF. As DNA, the CDR3 is TGTGCCGCACGGGGAACTAATGAAAAACTGTTTTTT.

The chain links TRBV2 to TRBJ1-1, with D possibly TRBD1 on 5 matching bases. The CDR3 loop spans 11 amino acids. The germline V and J ends were trimmed by 6 bases and 8 bases, with 10 bases remaining between them. Germline values: CDR1 SNHLY, CDR2 FYNNEI. This CDR3 is CASRGGVEAFF. The CDR3 DNA sequence: TGTGCCAGCAGGGGAGGGGTAGAAGCTTTCTTT.

The chain carries TRBV7-3 and TRBJ1-2; D may be TRBD1 (5 bases). The V gene lost 1 base and the J gene lost 8 bases, with 14 bases spanning the gap. The CDR3 totals 14 residues. CDR1 SGHTA and CDR2 FQGTGA come from the germline V gene. The CDR3 region has the DNA TGTGCCAGCAGCTTAAATCCGGGGGGAGGGGGCTACACCTTC. Protein sequence: CASSLNPGGGGYTF.

This clone appeared a single time. This chain links TRBV4-2 with TRBJ2-1, with TRBD2 as a possible D gene (6 bases). Per the germline V gene, CDR1 is LGHNA and CDR2 is YNFKEQ. The CDR3 consists of 16 residues. V shed 3 bases and J shed 3 bases, with 15 bases lying between them. Written as DNA, the CDR3 is TGTGCCAGCAGCCAGGCCTCTAGCGACTACTACAATGAGCAGTTCTTC. It codes for CASSQASSDYYNEQFF.

This clone was seen more than once but under ten times. J is TRBJ2-2 and V is TRBV18, with 10 bases fitting TRBD2. CDR3 length: 19 residues. CDR1 KGHSH and CDR2 LQKENI come from the germline V gene. With 5 bases clipped from V and 0 bases from J, the junction kept 12 bases outside the gene matches. Written as DNA, the CDR3 is TGTGCCAGCTCATACTCTGGGACTAGCGAGACCGCGAACACCGGGGAGCTGTTTTTT. It is translated as CASSYSGTSETANTGELFF.

The chain links TRBV4-1 to TRBJ2-1, with 14 bases identical to TRBD2. The CDR3 totals 17 residues. V trimming: 0 bases; J trimming: 9 bases; junction bases outside the gene matches: 7. Per germline, CDR1 MGHRA and CDR2 YSYEKL. The CDR3 sequence: CASSQDWGLAGVGEQFF. Written as DNA, the CDR3 is TGCGCCAGCAGCCAAGATTGGGGACTAGCGGGAGTGGGTGAGCAGTTCTTC.

This chain uses TRBV5-1 with TRBJ2-5, with D possibly TRBD1 on 6 matching bases. The CDR3 sequence is 15 residues long. CDR1 SGHRS and CDR2 YFSETQ come from the germline V gene. The V gene lost 7 bases and the J gene lost 5 bases, with 21 bases spanning the gap. The CDR3 loop reads CASCDAQGKGETQYF. The CDR3 DNA follows: TGCGCCAGCTGCGATGCACAGGGCAAGGGTGAGACCCAGTACTTC. Combining the CDR3 with reference TRBV5-1 and TRBJ2-5 gives the whole variable domain KAGVTQTPRYLIKTRGQQVTLSCSPISGHRSVSWYQQTPGQGLQFLFEYFSETQRNKGNFPGRFSGRQFSNSRSEMNVSTLELGDSALYLCASCDAQGKGETQYFGPGTRLLVL.

This clone was observed a handful of times. The sample carries other DNA sequences with the same CDR3. In DNA, the CDR3 is TGTGCCAGCAGTACCCGGGACAGGGGGACGGAGACCCAGTACTTC. Translation: CASSTRDRGTETQYF. The chain recombines TRBV25-1 with TRBJ2-5, with 11 bases lining up with TRBD1. This CDR3 spans 15 amino acids. Germline V gives CDR1 MGHDK, CDR2 SYGVNS. Losses at the gene ends were 5 bases for V and 5 bases for J; bases not matched to a gene: 7.

This clone has a handful of counts. The V and J genes are TRBV2 and TRBJ2-7; D is unclear. Trimming removed 2 bases at V and 0 bases at J, with 14 bases between. The CDR3 is 16 residues long. Looked up from germline, CDR1 is SNHLY and CDR2 is FYNNEI. As DNA, the CDR3 is TGTGCCAGCAGTGAACGGAACGGAAGGAGCTCCTACGAGCAGTACTTC. Amino acids: CASSERNGRSSYEQYF.

V gene TRBV19 combines with J gene TRBJ2-2; TRBD2 matches 10 bases. CDR1 and CDR2 from the germline V gene are LNHDA and SQIVND (reference sequence). Losses at the gene ends were 6 bases for V and 5 bases for J; bases not matched to a gene: 12. The CDR3 sequence is 17 residues long. The CDR3 sequence is CASRKKAGGFFTGELFF. Here the CDR3 DNA reads TGTGCCAGTAGAAAAAAAGCGGGAGGGTTCTTTACCGGGGAGCTGTTTTTT.

The genes are TRBV7-9 and TRBJ1-2, with D possibly TRBD1 on 5 matching bases. Germline V gives CDR1 SEHNR, CDR2 FQNEAQ (reference sequence). The CDR3 spans 14 residues. The V and J ends lost 5 bases and 6 bases respectively, with 16 bases between them. CDR3 coding DNA: TGTGCCAGCAGCCCCAGGGTTTATGAGGATGGCTACACCTTC. It codes for CASSPRVYEDGYTF. The variable domain in full, completed from reference TRBV7-9 and TRBJ1-2, reads DTGVSQNPRHKITKRGQNVTFRCDPISEHNRLYWYRQTLGQGPEFLTYFQNEAQLEKSRLLSDRFSAERPKGSFSTLEIQRTEQGDSAMYLCASSPRVYEDGYTFGSGTRLTVV.

The rearrangement uses TRBV7-9 and TRBJ1-2; weak D call: TRBD1 (6 bases). The CDR3 runs to 14 residues. CDR1 SEHNR and CDR2 FQNEAQ come from the germline V gene (reference sequence). V was clipped by 5 bases and J by 8 bases, with 18 bases between them. CDR3 residues: CASSPTSGGEGYTF. CDR3 nucleotide sequence: TGTGCCAGCAGCCCAACGAGTGGGGGCGAAGGCTACACCTTC.

The chain is built from TRBV11-2 and TRBJ1-2; 7 nucleotides agree with TRBD1. The germline gives CDR1 SGHAT, CDR2 FQNNGV. V gave up 5 bases and J gave up 5 bases; unmatched junction bases: 5. CDR3 length equals 13 residues. CDR3 DNA: TGTGCCAGCAGCCCCGGGACAGATTATGGCTACACCTTC. It specifies CASSPGTDYGYTF.

This clone occurred once. In the same sample, other DNA sequences code for this CDR3. V is TRBV9 and J is TRBJ2-5; the D is unclear. The V gene's germline CDR1 is SGDLS and CDR2 YYNGEE. This CDR3 is 12 amino acids long. V lost 0 bases and J lost 5, with 5 bases in between. The CDR3: CASSVATETQYF. The CDR3 DNA follows: TGTGCCAGCAGCGTAGCTACGGAGACCCAGTACTTC.

The chain couples TRBV28 to TRBJ2-7; TRBD2 matches 9 bases. Germline CDR1 MDHEN, CDR2 SYDVKM. CDR3 length: 15 residues. J gave up 7 bases and V 5 bases, and 12 bases lay outside the gene matches. This CDR3 reads CASSPIAGVPGEQYF. The CDR3 bases are TGTGCCAGCAGTCCTATAGCGGGAGTTCCGGGGGAGCAGTACTTC.